The clone carrying this TCR beta chain was recorded once. This sample stems from a study of blood T cell repertoires in COVID-19. Study at large: The origin of the acute and convalescent COVID-19 samples was the United States, Italy and Spain.

The CDR3 is 14 amino acids. Germline V gene lookup returns CDR1 MGHDK and CDR2 SYGVNS. V dropped 2 bases and J dropped 1 base, with 8 bases sitting between them. Original handling: Estimation of nucleated cell counts was performed using reference gene primer amplification. Sequencing used immunoSEQ multiplex PCR; TCRdb keeps in-frame clones, though not all of them. Clone size and V and J calls were adopted from that table, with D and trimming inferred from the DNA. The profile covers more than 95,000 clones, with roughly four fifths appearing a single time and around 4% taken by the ten largest. The chain carries TRBV25-1 and TRBJ1-1; D gene ambiguous. This clonotype was sampled from a man in his 60s with acute or convalescent COVID-19. The sequenced sample consisted of peripheral blood. The CDR3 here is CASSEPPGNTEAFF. The DNA for the CDR3 is TGTGCCAGCAGTGAACCCCCCGGGAACACTGAAGCTTTCTTT. Complete variable domain (other parts from reference TRBV25-1 and TRBJ1-1): EADIYQTPRYLVIGTGKKITLECSQTMGHDKMYWYQQDPGMELHLIHYSYGVNSTEKGDLSSESTVSRIRTEHFPLTLESARPSHTSQYLCASSEPPGNTEAFFGQGTRLTVV.